This passage covers 4 T cell receptor beta chains from one sample sequenced in a study of T cells after yellow fever vaccination. TCRdb fed the 5' RACE reads into MiXCR, producing one record per CDR3 protein. The sample carries some 600,000 distinct CDR3 sequences, around 17% recorded once. The source material was PBMCs, sampled about 5 days after the first yellow fever vaccination. Source of these receptors: a man aged 18 to 30 who received the YFV17D yellow fever vaccine.

This clonotype was counted once. This could be a read error, since a much larger clone is one nucleotide away. The chain is built from TRBV27 and TRBJ2-3; tentative D call: TRBD2 (5 bases). The CDR3 contains 12 residues. CDR1 MNHEY and CDR2 SMNVEV come from the germline V gene (reference sequence). The DNA of the CDR3 is TGTGCAGTAGCGAGCGCGCCAGATATGCAGTATTTT. This codes for CAVASAPDMQYF.

The chain carries TRBV12-3 or TRBV12-4 and TRBJ2-1; 9 positions match TRBD2. The trim removed 5 bases at V and 8 bases at J, leaving 10 bases unmatched. This CDR3 is 15 amino acids long. For the CDR3, the DNA is TGTGCCAGCAGTCCCGAGGGTAGCGGGGGTCATGAGCAGTTCTTC. This translates into CASSPEGSGGHEQFF.

This chain joins TRBV4-1 and TRBJ2-3, with 9 positions matching TRBD2. In germline, CDR1 is MGHRA, CDR2 YSYEKL. The CDR3 has 18 residues. Unmatched junction bases numbered 10, after V lost 1 base and J lost 2 bases. The CDR3 DNA follows: TGCGCCAGCAGCCAAGCATCTGGCCTAGCGGGGTACACAGATACGCAGTATTTT. This codes for CASSQASGLAGYTDTQYF.

This clonotype was detected only a few times. The chain combines TRBV9 with TRBJ2-1; D possibly corresponds to TRBD2 (5 bases). The CDR3 covers 16 residues. Germline V CDR1 and CDR2: SGDLS, YYNGEE. V lost 4 bases to trimming and J lost 0 bases, with 14 bases between them. CDR3 in DNA: TGTGCCAGCAGCCCTATGGGGAGCGGCTCCTACAATGAGCAGTTCTTC. Amino acid sequence: CASSPMGSGSYNEQFF.